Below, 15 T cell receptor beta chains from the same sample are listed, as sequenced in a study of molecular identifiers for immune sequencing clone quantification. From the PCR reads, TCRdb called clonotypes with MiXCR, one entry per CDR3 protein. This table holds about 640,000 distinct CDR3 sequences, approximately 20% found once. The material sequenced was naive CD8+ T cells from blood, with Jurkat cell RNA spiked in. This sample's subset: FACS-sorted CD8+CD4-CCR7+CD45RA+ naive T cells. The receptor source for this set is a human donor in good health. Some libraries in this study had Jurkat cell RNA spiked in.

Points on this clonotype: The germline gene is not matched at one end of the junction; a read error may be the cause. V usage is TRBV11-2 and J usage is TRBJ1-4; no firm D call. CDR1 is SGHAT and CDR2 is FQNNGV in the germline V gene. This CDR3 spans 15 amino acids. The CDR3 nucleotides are TGTGCCAGCAGCTTAGTACCAGGAACTAATGAAAAACCGTTTTTT. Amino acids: CASSLVPGTNEKPFF.

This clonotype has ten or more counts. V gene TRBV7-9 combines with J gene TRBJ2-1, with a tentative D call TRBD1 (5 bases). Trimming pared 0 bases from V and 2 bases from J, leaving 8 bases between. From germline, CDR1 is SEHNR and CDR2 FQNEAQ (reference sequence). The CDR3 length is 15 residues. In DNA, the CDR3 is TGTGCCAGCAGCTTAGCCACAGGAACCTACAATGAGCAGTTCTTC. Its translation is CASSLATGTYNEQFF.

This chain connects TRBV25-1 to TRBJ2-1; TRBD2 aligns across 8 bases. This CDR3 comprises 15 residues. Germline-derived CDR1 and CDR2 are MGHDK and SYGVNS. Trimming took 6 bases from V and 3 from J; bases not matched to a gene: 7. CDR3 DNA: TGTGCCAGCAGACCTCCGGGGGGGGACTACAATGAGCAGTTCTTC. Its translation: CASRPPGGDYNEQFF.

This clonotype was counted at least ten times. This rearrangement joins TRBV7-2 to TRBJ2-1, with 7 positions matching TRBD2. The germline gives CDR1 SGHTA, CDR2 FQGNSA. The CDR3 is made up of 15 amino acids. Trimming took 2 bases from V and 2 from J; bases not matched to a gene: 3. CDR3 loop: CASSLRAGAYNEQFF. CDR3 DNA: TGTGCCAGCAGCTTAAGGGCGGGGGCCTACAATGAGCAGTTCTTC.

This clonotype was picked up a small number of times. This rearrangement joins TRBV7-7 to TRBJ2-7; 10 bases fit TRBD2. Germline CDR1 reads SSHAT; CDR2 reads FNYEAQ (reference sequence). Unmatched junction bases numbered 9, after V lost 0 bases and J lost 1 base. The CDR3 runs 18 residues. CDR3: CASSLAPSGREGSYEQYF. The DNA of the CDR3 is TGTGCCAGCAGCTTAGCTCCTAGCGGGAGAGAGGGATCCTACGAGCAGTACTTC.

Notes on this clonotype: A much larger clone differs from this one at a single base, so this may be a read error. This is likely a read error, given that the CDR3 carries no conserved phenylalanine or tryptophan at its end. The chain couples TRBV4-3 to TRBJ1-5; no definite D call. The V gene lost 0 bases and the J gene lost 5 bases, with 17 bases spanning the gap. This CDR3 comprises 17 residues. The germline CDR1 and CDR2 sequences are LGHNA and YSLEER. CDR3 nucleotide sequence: TGCGCCAGCAGCCAAGACCTCCCCCTCACTCTGGATCAGCCCCAGCATTAT. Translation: CASSQDLPLTLDQPQHY.

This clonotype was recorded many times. The CDR3 DNA reads TGCGCCAGCAGCCAAGATAGGACAGGGGTCGAGCAGTACTTC. Translating it yields CASSQDRTGVEQYF. The chain links TRBV4-3 to TRBJ2-7; 9 bases match TRBD1. V lost 0 bases and J lost 6; bases outside the gene matches: 3. The germline CDR1 and CDR2 sequences are LGHNA and YSLEER. The length of the CDR3 is 14 residues.

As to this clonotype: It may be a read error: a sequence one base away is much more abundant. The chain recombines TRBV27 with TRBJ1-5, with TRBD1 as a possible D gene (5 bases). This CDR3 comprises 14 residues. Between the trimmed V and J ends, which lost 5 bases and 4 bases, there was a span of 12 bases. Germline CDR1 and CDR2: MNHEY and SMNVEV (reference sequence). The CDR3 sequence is CASSPGTRNQPQHF. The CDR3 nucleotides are TGTGCCAGCAGTCCAGGGACTCGGAATCAGCCCCAGCATTTT.

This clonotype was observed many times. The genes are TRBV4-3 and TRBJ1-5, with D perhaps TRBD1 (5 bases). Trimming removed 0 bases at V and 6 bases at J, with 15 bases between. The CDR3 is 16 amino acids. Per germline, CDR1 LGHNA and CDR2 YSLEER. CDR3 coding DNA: TGCGCCAGCAGCCAAGATCGGGGGGGGTTCGGTCAGCCCCAGCATTTT. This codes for CASSQDRGGFGQPQHF.

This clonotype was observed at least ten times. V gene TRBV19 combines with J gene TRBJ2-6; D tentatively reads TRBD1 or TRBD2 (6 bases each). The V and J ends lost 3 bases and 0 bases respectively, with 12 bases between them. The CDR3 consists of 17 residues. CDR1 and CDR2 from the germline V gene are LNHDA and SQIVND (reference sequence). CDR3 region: CASSMAGHYSGANVLTF. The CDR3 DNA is TGTGCCAGTAGTATGGCGGGACACTACTCTGGGGCCAACGTCCTGACTTTC.

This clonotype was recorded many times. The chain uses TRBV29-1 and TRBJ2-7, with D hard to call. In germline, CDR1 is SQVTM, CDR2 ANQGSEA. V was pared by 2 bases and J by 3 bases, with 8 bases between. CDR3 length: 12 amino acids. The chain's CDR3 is CSVELPDYEQYF. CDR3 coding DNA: TGCAGCGTTGAACTCCCCGACTACGAGCAGTACTTC.

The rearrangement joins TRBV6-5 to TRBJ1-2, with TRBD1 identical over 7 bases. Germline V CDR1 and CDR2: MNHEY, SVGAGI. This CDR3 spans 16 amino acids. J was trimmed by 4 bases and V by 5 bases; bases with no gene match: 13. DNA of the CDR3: TGTGCCAGCAGTAGCTATTCGGGACAGCTATCCTATGGCTACACCTTC. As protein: CASSSYSGQLSYGYTF.

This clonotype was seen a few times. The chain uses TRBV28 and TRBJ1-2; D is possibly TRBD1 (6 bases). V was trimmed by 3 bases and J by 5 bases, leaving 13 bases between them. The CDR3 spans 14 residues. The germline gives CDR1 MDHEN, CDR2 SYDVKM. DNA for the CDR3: TGTGCCAGCAGTTTGCAAACAGGGCTGTATGGCTACACCTTC. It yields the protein CASSLQTGLYGYTF.

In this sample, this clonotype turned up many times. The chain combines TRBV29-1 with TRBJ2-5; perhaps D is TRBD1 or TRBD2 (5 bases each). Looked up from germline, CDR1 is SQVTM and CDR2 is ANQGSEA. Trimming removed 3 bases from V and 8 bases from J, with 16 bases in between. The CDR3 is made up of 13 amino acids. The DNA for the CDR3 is TGCAGCGTTGAGATTTGGGACCCACGAACCCAGTACTTC. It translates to CSVEIWDPRTQYF.

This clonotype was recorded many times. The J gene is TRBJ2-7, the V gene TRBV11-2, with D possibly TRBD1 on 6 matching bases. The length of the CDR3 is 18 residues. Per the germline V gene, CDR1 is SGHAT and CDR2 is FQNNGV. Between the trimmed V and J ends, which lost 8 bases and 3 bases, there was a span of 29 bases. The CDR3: CASRRGRPGALKNYEQYF. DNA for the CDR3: TGTGCCAGCCGCCGAGGAAGACCAGGGGCCCTAAAGAACTACGAGCAGTACTTC.